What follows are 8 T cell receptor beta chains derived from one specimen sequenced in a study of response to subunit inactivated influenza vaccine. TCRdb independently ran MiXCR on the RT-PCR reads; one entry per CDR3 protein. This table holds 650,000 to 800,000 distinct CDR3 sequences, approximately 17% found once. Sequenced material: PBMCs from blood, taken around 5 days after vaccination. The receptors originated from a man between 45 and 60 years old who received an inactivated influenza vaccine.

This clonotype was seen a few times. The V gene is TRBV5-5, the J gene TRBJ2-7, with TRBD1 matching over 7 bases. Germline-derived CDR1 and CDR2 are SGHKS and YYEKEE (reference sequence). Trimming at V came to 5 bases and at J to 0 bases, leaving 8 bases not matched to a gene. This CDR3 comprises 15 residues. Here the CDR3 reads CASRRQGLNSYEQYF. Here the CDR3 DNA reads TGTGCCAGCAGGAGACAGGGCCTTAACTCCTACGAGCAGTACTTC.

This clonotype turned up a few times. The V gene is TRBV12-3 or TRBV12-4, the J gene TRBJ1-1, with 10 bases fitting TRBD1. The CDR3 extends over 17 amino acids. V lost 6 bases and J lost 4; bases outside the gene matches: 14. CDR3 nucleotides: TGTGCCAGCAGCAATCGACAGGGGGCCCCCCAGGGCACTGAAGCTTTCTTT. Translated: CASSNRQGAPQGTEAFF.

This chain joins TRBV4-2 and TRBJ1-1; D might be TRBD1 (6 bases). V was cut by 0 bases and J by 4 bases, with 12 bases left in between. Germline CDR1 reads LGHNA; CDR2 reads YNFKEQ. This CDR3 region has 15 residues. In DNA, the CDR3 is TGTGCCAGCAGCCAAGATCGTAAGGGGGGCACTGAAGCTTTCTTT. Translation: CASSQDRKGGTEAFF.

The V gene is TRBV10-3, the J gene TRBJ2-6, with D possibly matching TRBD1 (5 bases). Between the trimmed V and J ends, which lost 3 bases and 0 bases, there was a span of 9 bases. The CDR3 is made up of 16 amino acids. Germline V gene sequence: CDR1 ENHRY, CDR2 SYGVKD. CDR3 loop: CAISDGASSGANVLTF. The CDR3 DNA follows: TGTGCCATCAGTGATGGGGCTAGCTCTGGGGCCAACGTCCTGACTTTC.

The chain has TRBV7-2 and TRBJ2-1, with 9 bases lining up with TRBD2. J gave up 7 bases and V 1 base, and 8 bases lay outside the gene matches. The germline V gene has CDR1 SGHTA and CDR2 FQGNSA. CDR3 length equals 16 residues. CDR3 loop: CASSLGAGGGLNEQFF. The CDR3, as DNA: TGTGCCAGCAGCTTAGGAGCGGGGGGAGGTCTGAATGAGCAGTTCTTC.

CDR3: CASSMGGQGAGEQFF. CDR3 nucleotides: TGTGCCAGTAGTATGGGCGGACAGGGGGCTGGTGAGCAGTTCTTC. V gene TRBV19 combines with J gene TRBJ2-1; TRBD1 aligns across 11 bases. Germline V gives CDR1 LNHDA, CDR2 SQIVND (reference sequence). This CDR3 is 15 amino acids long. V lost 3 bases and J lost 9; bases outside the gene matches: 7.

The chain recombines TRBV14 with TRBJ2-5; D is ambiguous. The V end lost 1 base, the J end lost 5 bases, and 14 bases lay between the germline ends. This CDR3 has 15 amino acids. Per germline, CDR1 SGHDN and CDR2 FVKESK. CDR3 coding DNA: TGTGCCAGCAGCCAAGGCGTTACAGCCCGGGAGACCCAGTACTTC. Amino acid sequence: CASSQGVTARETQYF.

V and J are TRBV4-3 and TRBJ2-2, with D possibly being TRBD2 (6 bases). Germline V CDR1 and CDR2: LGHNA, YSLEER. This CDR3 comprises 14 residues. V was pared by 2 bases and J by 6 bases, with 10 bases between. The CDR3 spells CASSQTGGAGELFF. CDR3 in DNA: TGCGCCAGCAGCCAAACAGGAGGGGCCGGGGAGCTGTTTTTT.